This entry features one T cell receptor (beta chain) sequence. The germline V and J ends were trimmed by 1 base and 0 bases, with 13 bases remaining between them. The CDR3 runs 17 residues. Germline-derived CDR1 and CDR2 are SGHTA and FQGNSA. This entry is derived from a study of blood T cell repertoires in COVID-19. Study summary: Samples came from the United States, Italy and Spain, spanning acute and convalescent COVID-19.

TCRdb's table, derived via immunoSEQ multiplex PCR, lists solely in-frame clones and lacks some. Among around 180,000 clones, 80% to 90% were seen once, and the ten largest hold 3% to 4%. This receptor was taken from a man in his sixties with acute or convalescent COVID-19. Input material: peripheral blood. The J gene is TRBJ1-5, the V gene TRBV7-2; D gene ambiguous. For the CDR3, the DNA is TGTGCCAGCAGCTTAGATCGGGGATCTTATAGCAATCAGCCCCAGCATTTT. Translation: CASSLDRGSYSNQPQHF.